The sequence of this T cell receptor beta chain was determined in a study of PD-L1 blockade in urothelial cancer. About the research overall: The researchers analyzed blood 3 weeks (second dose) and 6 weeks after treatment start.

Clones were read by immunoSEQ multiplex PCR, and TCRdb kept only the in-frame ones, dropping some. This sample carries some 38,000 clones, approximately 86% of them seen once, and the ten largest clones take 13% to 15%. As for time point: pretreatment peripheral blood. The germline CDR1 and CDR2 sequences are MNHNY and SVGAGI (reference sequence). The ends lost 6 bases at V and 6 bases at J; junction bases unmatched: 8. The CDR3 extends over 16 amino acids. Of note for this clone: Its antigen is unidentified.

Study-level results: Prediction of better survival came from below-median pretreatment blood TCR clonality.

The clonotype was recovered from a man older than 75 with urothelial cancer. The sample here was PBMCs, taken around atezolizumab (anti-PD-L1) treatment. V gene TRBV6-6 combines with J gene TRBJ2-2; 12 nucleotides line up with TRBD1. Written as DNA, the CDR3 is TGTGCCAGCAGCCACGGAGGGACAGGGGGCCCCGGGGAGCTGTTTTTT. It is translated as CASSHGGTGGPGELFF.